A single T cell receptor (beta chain) is shown here with its context. This clonotype has a single count. No antigen is known for it. No base qualities exist here, and no much larger clone lies one base off it. Just one read gives weak support. Patients with ophthalmopathy had moderately to severely active disease, with a Clinical Activity Score of 3 or more, a NOSPECS grade of 4 or more, and a disease duration of less than 3 months. Patients were excluded if they had other autoimmune diseases, uncontrolled infections, pregnancy or lactation. Clinical symptoms, serum thyroxine, TRAb, thyroid ultrasound and orbital computed tomography were used for diagnosis. PBMCs were isolated from more than 9 ml of fresh peripheral blood by Ficoll-Paque density gradient centrifugation. Trizol reagent was used to extract the total RNA, and its quality was then checked on an Agilent 2100 Bioanalyzer. CDR3 length: 13 amino acids, cysteine to phenylalanine. The entry retains the CDR3 DNA only, 39 bases that are in frame from base 1. CDR1 and CDR2 (SGHTA, FQGNSA) derive from the germline V gene. At the junction V is shortened by 5 bases and J by 5 bases, with 12 bases in between.

TCR beta CDR3 regions were amplified from RNA transcripts for repertoire sequencing. A first-round RT-PCR used HTBI primers with the Qiagen OneStep RT-PCR kit, followed by a second-round multiplex PCR, size selection and purification. The libraries underwent paired-end sequencing with 100 bp reads on an Illumina HiSeq2000. Regarding the original processing steps: SOAPnuke was used to process the reads, removing any read that contained adapters or uncalled bases, had a mean Phred below 15, or lacked an exact match to the constant primer or identifier. COPE v1.2.5 was used to merge high-quality paired reads. Clonotypes were defined as unique nucleotide sequences and were aligned to IMGT TRB V, D and J references using MiTCR v1.1. Analysis was restricted to V-J combinations with a frequency above 0.0001, which covered 99.2% of repertoires. A TCR clonal expansion and chaos score per V-J combination was defined as the ratio of F50 clonal expansion to chaos observed in the TCRdist matrix. Welch's t-statistics and random forest were used to reduce the features to approximately 13 V-J combinations, which were then used as input to a naive Bayes classifier. The similarity between thyroid and blood repertoires was quantified using the Morisita-Horn index. TCRdb's own reprocessing of the public reads used fastp at Q25 and MiXCR and kept productive beta chains. Every entry covers one CDR3 protein and lists the most common genes and DNA from its rows. It is TCRdb's table, rather than the study itself, that gives the V and J calls and clone size. The sample table holds 150,000 or so distinct CDR3 sequences, of which roughly two fifths were seen once. The ten largest clones represent less than 9.5% of the sample.

The sample belongs to a study of Graves' ophthalmopathy and Graves' hyperthyroidism (dated by TCRdb to the late 2010s). Concerning the study at large: Peripheral blood was collected before any treatment was given, at the time of initial diagnosis. In total, under 150 blood samples were TCR-sequenced: roughly 45 ophthalmopathy, about 75 hyperthyroidism and around 17 hyperthyroidism-to-ophthalmopathy patients. In six hyperthyroidism patients, T-cell repertoires of thyroid tissue and blood were compared. An independent validation cohort comprised some 19 hyperthyroidism patients and around 16 patients who later progressed from hyperthyroidism to ophthalmopathy. To tell Graves' ophthalmopathy apart from Graves' hyperthyroidism, and to predict which patients would progress to ophthalmopathy, the study relied on TCR beta repertoire signatures. The 90 to 100 discovery patients were randomly split 7:3 into training and test sets. To explore V-J signatures distinguishing ophthalmopathy from hyperthyroidism, a discovery set of 100 or so patients (fewer than 45 ophthalmopathy, over 55 stable hyperthyroidism) was enrolled. Following sample collection, hyperthyroidism patients were given methimazole at a starting dose of 30 mg daily, and ophthalmopathy patients were given high-dose intravenous methylprednisolone.

Findings and caveats that apply to the study as a whole: In validation, the model predicted ophthalmopathy progression with about 71% sensitivity and roughly 72% specificity; some 13 predicted patients were CT-confirmed with GO in a median of about 6.1 months. Sample size was not statistically predetermined, and group allocation was not concealed from the investigators. Most of the expanded thyroid clonotypes with a frequency above 0.001 were also detected in blood, and it was suggested that the thyroid immune response may be reflected by blood repertoires. In cross-validation, the 13-signature model distinguished ophthalmopathy from stable hyperthyroidism with approximately 90% sensitivity and around 83% specificity, while in the test set the corresponding values were about 80% and 75%.

Sequenced sample: peripheral blood. This clonotype was obtained from a man aged 25-45 years with Graves' ophthalmopathy. Donor details come from another sample of the same person, matched by shared clones. This receptor chain uses TRBV7-2 and TRBJ1-2, and TRBD1 may be the D gene, going by 6 matching bases. The CDR3 loop reads CASSVDRSYGYTF. The nucleotide sequence reads TGTGCCAGCAGCGTAGACAGGAGTTATGGCTACACCTTC.